The 8 T cell receptor beta chains presented below share a single source sample, sequenced in a study of T cell responses to AZD1222 COVID-19 vaccine. Assay used: immunoSEQ multiplex PCR; TCRdb lists only in-frame clones, some missing. Here the sample spans about 96,000 clones, roughly 90% being singletons. This specimen consisted of peripheral blood, obtained on day 0 of AZD1222 vaccination. All receptors derive from an adult in good health.

This chain uses TRBV10-3 with TRBJ2-3; D might be TRBD2 (5 bases). Trimming cost V 9 bases and J 2 bases, with 15 bases left between them. Germline V gives CDR1 ENHRY, CDR2 SYGVKD. This CDR3 is 14 amino acids long. CDR3 DNA sequence: TGTGCCATGCAAGAGGGCGAGAACACAGATACGCAGTATTTT. Translation: CAMQEGENTDTQYF.

The chain links TRBV24-1 to TRBJ1-5; D gene ambiguous. This CDR3 has 14 amino acids. Deletions cut 10 bases from V and 0 bases from J, with 12 bases between. Per the germline V gene, CDR1 is KGHDR and CDR2 is SFDVKD. The CDR3 is CATSGRDSNQPQHF. CDR3 DNA: TGTGCCACTTCCGGTAGGGATAGCAATCAGCCCCAGCATTTT.

The J gene is TRBJ2-2, the V gene TRBV19, with a weak D call TRBD2 (6 bases). The V end was cut by 7 bases, the J end by 6 bases, with 21 bases between. The CDR3 has 16 residues. Germline V CDR1 and CDR2: LNHDA, SQIVND (reference sequence). DNA of the CDR3: TGTGCCAGTACTCCCTTAGCGACAACGGGGGCCGGGGAGCTGTTTTTT. It translates to CASTPLATTGAGELFF.

The rearrangement links TRBV28 to TRBJ2-7, with 7 bases matching TRBD2. V was clipped by 4 bases and J by 2 bases; unmatched bases: 5. Germline-derived CDR1 and CDR2 are MDHEN and SYDVKM. The CDR3 is 14 residues long. The CDR3 coding sequence is TGTGCCAGCAGTTCGGGGACTACGCCCTACGAGCAGTACTTC. Protein product: CASSSGTTPYEQYF.

The chain uses TRBV18 and TRBJ2-1; D ambiguous. The CDR3 contains 16 residues. CDR1 is KGHSH, CDR2 LQKENI, per germline. V lost 3 bases and J 6 bases, leaving 18 bases between the germline ends. The CDR3 loop is CASSPLPFRIVNEQFF. CDR3 nucleotide sequence: TGTGCCAGCTCACCCCTCCCCTTTAGAATCGTCAATGAGCAGTTCTTC.

The chain joins TRBV5-4 to TRBJ1-2; D not resolved. Deletions cut 0 bases from V and 7 bases from J, with 13 bases between. The CDR3 totals 14 residues. Germline V CDR1 and CDR2: SGHNT, YYREEE (reference sequence). The CDR3 is CASSLAGRDVGYTF. DNA of the CDR3: TGTGCCAGCAGCTTGGCCGGGAGGGATGTTGGCTACACCTTC.

The chain employs TRBV27 and TRBJ1-4, with D maybe TRBD1 (5 bases). CDR3 length equals 14 residues. The germline gives CDR1 MNHEY, CDR2 SMNVEV (reference sequence). Deletions cut 2 bases from V and 8 bases from J, with 12 bases between. CDR3 nucleotide sequence: TGTGCCAGCAGTTTAATGTGGGGGAGCGAAAAACTGTTTTTT. It translates to CASSLMWGSEKLFF.

This rearrangement joins TRBV24-1 to TRBJ1-5; D unresolved. The CDR3 totals 16 residues. V lost 3 bases and J lost 7, with 18 bases in between. Germline values: CDR1 KGHDR, CDR2 SFDVKD. Here the CDR3 DNA reads TGTGCCACCAGTGATCCTCGGGCCCCCTGGCACCAGCCCCAGCATTTT. It specifies CATSDPRAPWHQPQHF.